A selection of T cell receptor beta chains follows, all from one sample in a study of T-cell memory formation after mild COVID-19. TCRdb recomputed calls from the 5' RACE reads with MiXCR, one row per CDR3 protein. The sample includes approximately 560,000 distinct CDR3 sequences, around a sixth of them seen just once. Sequencing was performed on PBMCs or a T cell subset sorted from them (not recorded which). These receptors originate from an adult woman who had mild COVID-19 (a few samples of this study predate the infection). Cell type and time point are not known. Each CDR3 is given with its conserved first and last residue. D genes are given only for firm matches. Only part of the rows carry a size: once, few, many, or a class if the clone is expanded.

-	TRBJ2-6	few	TRBV3-1	CASSQDTPGSGANVLTF	TGTGCCAGCAGCCAAGATACCCCCGGGTCTGGGGCCAACGTCCTGACTTTC
-	TRBJ2-1	many	TRBV14	CASSRNLGNTYNEQFF	TGTGCCAGCAGCCGGAATCTAGGAAACACCTACAATGAGCAGTTCTTC
-	TRBJ2-2	many	TRBV12-3/TRBV12-4	CASSLNGVNTGELFF	TGTGCCAGCAGTTTAAACGGGGTAAACACCGGGGAGCTGTTTTTT
TRBD2	TRBJ2-1	-	TRBV11-1	CASSLAGTAGGSSYNEQFF	TGTGCCAGCAGCTTAGCTGGGACGGCGGGAGGAAGCTCCTACAATGAGCAGTTCTTC
TRBD1	TRBJ2-2	few	TRBV9	CASSVPGQGASGELFF	TGTGCCAGCAGCGTCCCGGGACAGGGGGCTTCCGGGGAGCTGTTTTTT
-	TRBJ1-1	-	TRBV5-1	CASSLRLSGVGTEAFF	TGCGCCAGCAGCTTGCGTCTATCGGGAGTAGGCACTGAAGCTTTCTTT
TRBD1	TRBJ1-1	few	TRBV7-9	CASSEWTGVYTEAFF	TGTGCCAGCAGCGAGTGGACAGGGGTTTACACTGAAGCTTTCTTT
-	TRBJ1-2	-	TRBV7-2	CASSSPKGRDNYGYTF	TGTGCCAGCAGCTCTCCGAAAGGCAGGGATAACTATGGCTACACCTTC
TRBD2	TRBJ2-3	-	TRBV9	CASSVTSGGDTQYF	TGTGCCAGCAGCGTCACTAGCGGGGGGGATACGCAGTATTTT
TRBD1	TRBJ2-7	few	TRBV11-2	CASSLDLLNRGLLNEQYF	TGTGCCAGCAGCTTAGACCTTCTTAACAGGGGGTTGCTGAACGAGCAGTACTTC
TRBD1	TRBJ2-7	few	TRBV24-1	CATSDSTPDRGKPYEQYF	TGTGCCACCAGTGATTCGACCCCCGACAGGGGGAAGCCCTACGAGCAGTACTTC
TRBD2	TRBJ2-5	-	TRBV7-9	CASSFTSEMETQYF	TGTGCCAGCAGCTTCACTAGCGAGATGGAGACCCAGTACTTC
TRBD1	TRBJ2-5	-	TRBV10-3	CAISENRAGTGGETQYF	TGTGCCATCAGTGAAAATAGGGCCGGGACAGGGGGAGAGACCCAGTACTTC
-	TRBJ2-7	-	TRBV4-1	CASSLSALEYEQYF	TGCGCCAGCAGCCTTAGCGCCCTCGAATACGAGCAGTACTTC
-	TRBJ2-1	few	TRBV3-1	CASSQEADNEQFF	TGTGCCAGCAGCCAGGAAGCGGACAATGAGCAGTTCTTC
TRBD1	TRBJ1-2	few	TRBV5-5	CASSLGRTGLNYGYTF	TGTGCCAGCAGCTTGGGCAGGACAGGCCTCAACTATGGCTACACCTTC
-	TRBJ1-2	many	TRBV29-1	CSVENSPGNYGYTF	TGCAGCGTTGAAAATTCTCCGGGGAACTATGGCTACACCTTC
TRBD2	TRBJ2-2	-	TRBV5-5	CASSLTGSGTSRPGELFF	TGTGCCAGCAGCCTTACCGGTTCCGGGACTAGCCGCCCCGGGGAGCTGTTTTTT
TRBD1	TRBJ1-1	few	TRBV7-2	CASSLGTGGRRNTEAFF	TGTGCCAGCAGCCTCGGGACAGGGGGTAGGCGGAACACTGAAGCTTTCTTT
TRBD1	TRBJ2-1	-	TRBV4-1	CASSLQGVHYSEQFF	TGCGCCAGCAGCTTACAGGGGGTCCACTACAGTGAGCAGTTCTTC
TRBD2	TRBJ2-5	many	TRBV7-6	CASSPGGIETQYF	TGTGCCAGCAGTCCCGGGGGGATCGAGACCCAGTACTTC
-	TRBJ2-7	-	TRBV10-3	CAISEGVGTYEQYF	TGTGCCATCAGTGAGGGGGTAGGGACCTACGAGCAGTACTTC
-	TRBJ2-7	few	TRBV6-5	CASRPAGYEQYF	TGTGCCAGCAGACCAGCGGGCTACGAGCAGTACTTC
TRBD1	TRBJ1-2	-	TRBV11-2	CASSLGPDRAYGYTF	TGTGCCAGCAGCTTAGGGCCCGACAGGGCCTATGGCTACACCTTC
-	TRBJ1-6	few	TRBV30	CAWGTGIGNSPLHF	TGTGCCTGGGGAACAGGGATCGGGAATTCACCCCTCCACTTT
-	TRBJ2-6	-	TRBV7-8	CASSLRAPASSGANVLTF	TGTGCCAGCAGCCTACGAGCCCCCGCAAGCTCTGGGGCCAACGTCCTGACTTTC
-	TRBJ2-1	-	TRBV12-3/TRBV12-4	CASSQTRVYNEQFF	TGTGCCTCGTCGCAGACTAGGGTTTACAATGAGCAGTTCTTC
TRBD1	TRBJ1-1	few	TRBV11-2	CASSLEDRVTEAFF	TGTGCCAGCAGCTTAGAAGACAGGGTCACTGAAGCTTTCTTT
TRBD2	TRBJ2-3	few	TRBV19	CASRKTGLGVPDTQYF	TGTGCCAGTAGGAAGACGGGACTAGGTGTTCCAGATACGCAGTATTTT
-	TRBJ1-1	few	TRBV5-1	CASSLAVDTEAFF	TGCGCCAGCAGCTTGGCCGTGGACACTGAAGCTTTCTTT
TRBD1	TRBJ1-2	few	TRBV5-5	CASSFGAQGDYGYTF	TGTGCCAGCAGCTTTGGGGCCCAGGGGGACTATGGCTACACCTTC
-	TRBJ2-3	-	TRBV1	CTSSRRIRSGTDTQYF	TGCACCAGCAGCCGCCGAATAAGGTCGGGCACAGATACGCAGTATTTT
-	TRBJ2-2	many	TRBV24-1	CATMEEWGGELFF	TGTGCCACCATGGAGGAATGGGGCGGGGAGCTGTTTTTT
-	TRBJ2-5	-	TRBV24-1	CATSDFPAEETQYF	TGTGCCACCAGTGATTTTCCAGCGGAAGAGACCCAGTACTTC
-	TRBJ1-6	-	TRBV13	CASSLPSSGPVFNSPLHF	TGTGCCAGCAGCTTACCGTCGTCAGGGCCCGTGTTTAATTCACCCCTCCACTTT
-	TRBJ1-1	-	TRBV9	CASSPPGSGNTEAFF	TGTGCCAGCAGCCCCCCGGGGTCGGGGAACACTGAAGCTTTCTTT
TRBD1	TRBJ2-7	-	TRBV29-1	CSVGGSGGTFTSSYEQYF	TGCAGCGTTGGTGGGTCAGGGGGCACTTTCACCAGCTCCTACGAGCAGTACTTC
-	TRBJ1-2	-	TRBV11-2	CASSGLGDRRSPPYYGYTF	TGTGCCAGCAGCGGACTGGGAGACAGGCGTTCCCCTCCTTACTATGGCTACACCTTC
TRBD2	TRBJ2-1	-	TRBV30	CAWSRGGYNEQFF	TGTGCCTGGAGTCGGGGGGGATACAATGAGCAGTTCTTC
-	TRBJ1-6	few	TRBV6-6	CASSYSAGSYNSPLHF	TGTGCCAGCAGTTATTCCGCAGGGTCCTATAATTCACCCCTCCACTTT
TRBD1	TRBJ2-1	-	TRBV12-3/TRBV12-4	CASSQYRGPYNEQFF	TGTGCCAGCAGTCAATACAGGGGACCCTACAATGAGCAGTTCTTC
-	TRBJ1-1	many	TRBV6-2/TRBV6-3	CASSYTHSNTEAFF	TGTGCCAGCAGTTACACTCACTCGAACACTGAAGCTTTCTTT
-	TRBJ2-6	-	TRBV7-9	CASSPGAYLPNVLTF	TGTGCCAGCAGTCCAGGGGCCTACCTGCCCAACGTCCTGACTTTC
-	TRBJ2-5	-	TRBV5-1	CASSGGEETQYF	TGCGCCAGCTCCGGGGGAGAAGAGACCCAGTACTTC
-	TRBJ2-1	few	TRBV24-1	CATSDPGTPIGEQFF	TGTGCCACCAGTGATCCCGGGACACCCATCGGTGAGCAGTTCTTC
TRBD1	TRBJ1-1	-	TRBV5-1	CASSWSGGITEAFF	TGCGCCAGCAGCTGGTCAGGGGGAATCACTGAAGCTTTCTTT
-	TRBJ2-3	-	TRBV19	CASTTTRKSSTDTQYF	TGTGCCAGTACTACGACCAGGAAATCTAGCACAGATACGCAGTATTTT
-	TRBJ2-7	-	TRBV7-9	CASSWMEEREQYF	TGTGCCAGCAGCTGGATGGAGGAGAGGGAGCAGTACTTC
-	TRBJ1-1	few	TRBV4-2	CASSQDGGEGTEAFF	TGTGCCAGCAGCCAAGACGGTGGGGAGGGCACTGAAGCTTTCTTT
-	TRBJ1-5	few	TRBV4-3	CASSQGPPFQPQHF	TGCGCCAGCAGCCAAGGACCTCCTTTTCAGCCCCAGCATTTT
TRBD1	TRBJ1-1	-	TRBV24-1	CATSDPTTGSGEAFF	TGTGCCACCAGTGACCCAACGACAGGGAGTGGGGAAGCTTTCTTT
TRBD2	TRBJ2-5	few	TRBV7-2	CASSLEGAGGSTQYF	TGTGCCAGCAGCTTAGAAGGAGCGGGGGGTTCAACCCAGTACTTC
-	TRBJ2-3	-	TRBV7-2	CASSPLGNTQYF	TGTGCCAGCAGCCCTCTTGGAAATACGCAGTATTTT
-	TRBJ2-3	few	TRBV10-2	CASSEVPPFQNTQYF	TGCGCCAGCAGTGAGGTCCCGCCCTTTCAGAATACGCAGTATTTT
TRBD2	TRBJ2-5	-	TRBV24-1	CATSGGYQETQYF	TGTGCCACCAGCGGGGGGTACCAAGAGACCCAGTACTTC
-	TRBJ1-1	few	TRBV12-3/TRBV12-4	CASSLKVGTEAFF	TGTGCCAGCAGTTTAAAGGTGGGCACTGAAGCTTTCTTT
TRBD2	TRBJ2-1	few	TRBV7-9	CASSLLAGPDNEQFF	TGTGCCAGCAGCCTCCTAGCGGGACCCGACAATGAGCAGTTCTTC
-	TRBJ1-6	-	TRBV24-1	CARHNSPLHF	TGTGCCAGACACAATTCACCCCTCCACTTT
TRBD1	TRBJ2-2	few	TRBV5-8	CASSLEGTARSGELFF	TGTGCCAGCAGCTTGGAGGGGACAGCGCGAAGCGGGGAGCTGTTTTTT
-	TRBJ1-6	few	TRBV9	CASSPRTDKRNSPLHF	TGTGCCAGCAGCCCCCGGACAGATAAGCGGAATTCACCCCTCCACTTT